This T cell receptor beta chain stems from a study of pediatric ulcerative colitis. During colonoscopy, one to two rectal pinch biopsies were collected. The method was immunoSEQ multiplex PCR; TCRdb's version includes in-frame clones alone and lacks a portion of them. Altogether tens of thousands of clones are present, about 81% being singletons, with the ten largest covering approximately 1.1%. The CDR3 loop spans 14 amino acids. Trimming took 1 base from V and 3 from J, leaving 9 bases between them. CDR1 and CDR2 (germline): SGHVS, FNYEAQ. Source material: gut tissue. The J gene is TRBJ1-1, the V gene TRBV7-6; D ambiguous. This TCR derives from a boy under 18 with mild ulcerative colitis. This CDR3 is CASSLETSHTEAFF. In nucleotides, the CDR3 is TGTGCCAGCAGCTTAGAAACCTCACACACTGAAGCTTTCTTT.